Listed below are T cell receptor beta chains from one sample, sequenced in a study of vaccination effects on CD4 cells after COVID-19. Their specific antigens are unknown. Produced via immunoSEQ multiplex PCR; TCRdb's table is partial and in-frame only. The table records over 45,000 clones, roughly 80% of them present only once. This material consisted of CD4+ T cells from PBMCs cultured without peptide, taken before COVID-19 vaccination. These receptor sequences come from a human donor who received a COVID-19 vaccine. Each CDR3 is given with its conserved first and last residue. Each record gives: clone size, J gene, D gene, V gene, CDR3 DNA, CDR3 protein. A D gene is named only where the DNA matches it firmly. Size tells how often a clone was seen (once, few, many) or the class of an expanded clone, and some rows leave it out.

few TRBJ2-1 NA TRBV5-4 TGTGCCAGCAGCTTAGACCTCGGGACTCGCTCAGATGAGCAGTTCTTC CASSLDLGTRSDEQFF
NA TRBJ1-3 NA TRBV24-1 TGTGCCACCAGAGCTAGCTCTGGAAACACCATATATTTT CATRASSGNTIYF
NA TRBJ1-3 TRBD1 TRBV4-2 TGTGCCAGCAGCCGCGGACAGGATGGAAACACCATATATTTT CASSRGQDGNTIYF
few TRBJ2-3 TRBD1 TRBV18 TGTGCCAGCGCTCTGGGACAGCTAATCTCAGATACGCAGTATTTT CASALGQLISDTQYF
once TRBJ1-2 TRBD1 TRBV9 TGTGCCAGCAGCCTACAGGGGGCGGGTGGCTACACCTTC CASSLQGAGGYTF
NA TRBJ2-2 NA TRBV11-2 TGTGCCAGCACCCTAAGGGGGGGGGCGTCCTCCGGGGAGCTGTTTTTT CASTLRGGASSGELFF
NA TRBJ2-4 NA TRBV19 TGTGCCAGTGCCCAGGGACACAGCAAAAACATTCAGTACTTC CASAQGHSKNIQYF
NA TRBJ2-3 TRBD2 TRBV12-5 TGTGCTAGTGGTTCCTCTAGCGGGGGGGCCGGAGATACGCAGTATTTT CASGSSSGGAGDTQYF
once TRBJ2-5 TRBD1 TRBV27 TGTGCCATCCAATCCCTGAGCGGGACAGGGGAACAAGAGACCCAGTACTTC CAIQSLSGTGEQETQYF
few TRBJ2-6 NA TRBV5-1 TGCGCCAGCAGCTTGGACGGGTCTGGGGCCAACGTCCTGACTTTC CASSLDGSGANVLTF
NA TRBJ1-5 TRBD1 TRBV19 TGTGCCAGTAGTATAGACCCAGGGACAGCTAAAAATCAGCCCCAGCATTTT CASSIDPGTAKNQPQHF
NA TRBJ2-2 NA TRBV24-1 TGTGCCACCAGTGATCCAGGACAAACCGGGGAGCTGTTTTTT CATSDPGQTGELFF
NA TRBJ1-2 NA TRBV4-1 TGCGCCAGCAGCCAACATAGTTTGTCCGGGTCTTATGGCTACACCTTC CASSQHSLSGSYGYTF
NA TRBJ1-2 NA TRBV6-1 TGTGCCAGCAGTGAGCGGACGGGTGGATTCTTC CASSERTGGFF
NA TRBJ1-2 NA TRBV28 TGTGCCAGCAGTCTCCGACAGCTATGGAATGGCTACACCTTC CASSLRQLWNGYTF
NA TRBJ1-2 NA TRBV29-1 TGCAGCGTAGCTAACGTGGCGTCCGGGGATGGCTACACCTTC CSVANVASGDGYTF
NA TRBJ1-2 NA TRBV30 NA CAWSGGVALGSF
NA TRBJ2-1 NA TRBV10-3 TGTGCCATCAGTGAGTCGAATTCCGGGGTCCAAGAGCAGTTCTTC CAISESNSGVQEQFF
NA TRBJ1-5 TRBD1 TRBV19 TGTGCCAGTAGTAAGGGGGCTGCTCAGCCCCAGCATTTT CASSKGAAQPQHF
NA TRBJ1-1 TRBD1 TRBV2 TGTGCCAGCAGTGGTTACGGGACAGGGGTTACTGAAGCTTTCTTT CASSGYGTGVTEAFF
NA TRBJ1-6 TRBD1 TRBV6-5 TGTGCCAGCAGTTACAAGGGACAGGGTAATTCACCCCTCCACTTT CASSYKGQGNSPLHF
NA TRBJ1-1 NA TRBV12-5 TGTGCTAGTGGTTTCTATCTGATGAACACTGAAGCTTTCTTT CASGFYLMNTEAFF
once TRBJ2-1 TRBD1 TRBV27 TGTGCCAGCAGTAGACCGACCGGGACAGGTCTTTACAATGAGCAGTTCTTC CASSRPTGTGLYNEQFF
NA TRBJ1-3 NA TRBV10-1 TGCGCCGCCCAAGGGTGCTCTGGAAACACCATATATTTT CAAQGCSGNTIYF
once TRBJ2-5 NA TRBV6-5 TGTGCCAGCAGCCCCGACAGGTCCAGGGAGACCCAGTACTTC CASSPDRSRETQYF
NA TRBJ2-2 TRBD2 TRBV3-1/TRBV3-2 TGTGCCAGCAGCCAAGGCCACGGGGGGGCCACCGGGGAGCTGTTTTTT CASSQGHGGATGELFF
NA TRBJ2-5 NA TRBV28 TGTGCCAGCAGCAAGGTAGTACCCGGGACCCAGTACTTC CASSKVVPGTQYF
NA TRBJ1-1 TRBD1 TRBV7-2 TGTGCCAGCAGCTTGGGACAGGGGTGGTACACTGAAGCTTTCTTT CASSLGQGWYTEAFF
NA TRBJ1-4 NA TRBV9 TGTGCCAGCAGCCTTCGGGACGGGCCGGATGAAAAACTGTTTTTT CASSLRDGPDEKLFF
NA TRBJ1-1 NA TRBV12-3/TRBV12-4 TGTGCCAGCAGTTCGGGTTACACTGAAGCTTTCTTT CASSSGYTEAFF
NA TRBJ1-2 NA TRBV7-3 TGTGCCAGCAGCGCCGGGCCTCGGTGGGGCTACACCTTC CASSAGPRWGYTF
NA TRBJ2-2 NA TRBV5-1 TGCGCCAGCAGCTTGGGAAGTGCCGGGGAGCTGTTTTTT CASSLGSAGELFF
few TRBJ1-1 NA TRBV10-1 TGCGCCAGCAGTCAGGACACTGAAGCTTTCTTT CASSQDTEAFF
NA TRBJ1-1 TRBD1 TRBV11-2 TGTGCCAGCAGCCAAGGGACAGGGGGCTATGCTGAAGCTTTCTTT CASSQGTGGYAEAFF
NA TRBJ2-2 NA TRBV11-3 TGTGCCAGCAGCCCGGGACGGAGAACCGGGGAGCTGTTTTTT CASSPGRRTGELFF
NA TRBJ1-4 NA TRBV6-5 TGTGCCAGCAGAACGGGACACCCTAATGAAAAACTGTTTTTT CASRTGHPNEKLFF
medium-sized TRBJ2-5 TRBD2 TRBV24-1 TGTGCCACCAGTCTCAGCGGGGAGACGTGGGGAGAGACCCAGTACTTC CATSLSGETWGETQYF
NA TRBJ1-4 TRBD1 TRBV24-1 TGTGCCACCAGTGATTTGGGGGACGGGACAGGGAATGAAAAACTGTTTTTT CATSDLGDGTGNEKLFF
NA TRBJ2-5 TRBD1 TRBV2 TGTGCCAGCAGTGATCCAGGGGGACAAGAGACCCAGTACTTC CASSDPGGQETQYF
NA TRBJ1-6 NA TRBV18 TGTGCCAGCTCACCACAAAGTAATTCACCCCTCCACTTT CASSPQSNSPLHF
NA TRBJ1-6 NA TRBV19 TGTGCCAGTAGTATAGGAGGACCGACCAAGGGAGGTTCACCCCTCCACTTT CASSIGGPTKGGSPLHF
NA TRBJ2-3 NA TRBV24-1 TGTGCCACCAGGGCCAGGGGGGGGACAGATACGCAGTATTTT CATRARGGTDTQYF
NA TRBJ1-5 NA TRBV15 TGTGCCACCAGCAGGGGCGGGGGGGGCCAGCCCCAGCATTTT CATSRGGGGQPQHF
NA TRBJ1-4 TRBD1 TRBV29-1 TGCAGCGTTGAAGGGGGCGGACAGGGGGCGTACGAAAAACTGTTTTTT CSVEGGGQGAYEKLFF
once TRBJ1-1 NA TRBV3-1/TRBV3-2 TGTGCCAGCAGCCAAGTATTCACGGGGGCTGAAGCTTTCTTT CASSQVFTGAEAFF
NA TRBJ2-3 NA TRBV19 TGTGCCAGTAGTCGAAGTGCGGGGTCTAGCACAGATACGCAGTATTTT CASSRSAGSSTDTQYF
NA TRBJ1-5 NA TRBV18 TGTGCCAGCTCACCGGGACCAGGGGTGAGCAATCAGCCCCAGCATTTT CASSPGPGVSNQPQHF
NA TRBJ1-4 NA TRBV19 TGTGCCAGTACTAAGGGGACGGCAAATAATGAAAAACTGTTTTTT CASTKGTANNEKLFF
NA TRBJ2-6 NA TRBV10-2 TGCGCCAGTAAACAGGGTGGGGCCAACGTCCTGACTTTC CASKQGGANVLTF
NA TRBJ2-3 TRBD2 TRBV6-6 TGTGCCAGCATTAATGGACTAGCGGGGACCACAGATACGCAGTATTTT CASINGLAGTTDTQYF
NA TRBJ2-5 NA TRBV5-6 TGTGCCAGCAGCCCGGGACTGCAAGAGACCCAGTACTTC CASSPGLQETQYF
NA TRBJ2-1 TRBD2 TRBV9 TGTGCCAGCAGCGTAGGGGGCGGGAGCTCCTACAATGAGCAGTTCTTC CASSVGGGSSYNEQFF
NA TRBJ2-5 TRBD1 TRBV5-4 TGTGCCAGCAGCTCACGGACAGGGACAGAGACCCAGTACTTC CASSSRTGTETQYF
NA TRBJ2-5 TRBD1 TRBV5-4 TGTGCCAGCAGTCCAGGGGGAGAGACCCAGTACTTC CASSPGGETQYF
NA TRBJ2-4 NA TRBV12-3/TRBV12-4 TGTGCCAGCACGGTAGCCAAAAACATTCAGTACTTC CASTVAKNIQYF
NA TRBJ1-1 NA TRBV7-2 TGTGCCAGCAGCTTACGTCACAGCTGGAACACTGAAGCTTTCTTT CASSLRHSWNTEAFF
NA TRBJ1-1 NA TRBV7-9 TGTGCCAGCAGCTTAGGTCAGGGGAACACTGAAGCTTTCTTT CASSLGQGNTEAFF
NA TRBJ2-5 NA TRBV18 TGTGCCAGCTCACCACCGATCCACCTTGCCGAGGCCCAGTACTTC CASSPPIHLAEAQYF
NA TRBJ2-2 NA TRBV11-1 TGTGCCAGCAGCTTATATATCGGACCGAACACCGGGGAGCTGTTTTTT CASSLYIGPNTGELFF